The 18 T cell receptor beta chains reported below all come from one sample, sequenced in a study of blood T cell repertoires in COVID-19. Sequenced by immunoSEQ multiplex PCR; TCRdb stores in-frame clones only, minus some. Of roughly 130,000 clones in the sample, 80% to 90% were seen once. Sequencing was carried out using PBMCs or T cells enriched from blood (not recorded which). The receptors here all came from a woman in her fifties or sixties with acute COVID-19.

This chain joins TRBV5-4 and TRBJ2-3; 9 bases agree with TRBD1. Germline values: CDR1 SGHNT, CDR2 YYREEE (reference sequence). The CDR3 covers 15 residues. Trimming took 1 base from V and 5 from J; bases not matched to a gene: 5. The CDR3 protein is CASSLTGGGEDTQYF. CDR3 in DNA: TGTGCCAGCAGCTTGACAGGGGGCGGGGAAGATACGCAGTATTTT.

This clone occurred once. The rearrangement links TRBV3-1 (or the pseudogene TRBV3-2) to TRBJ2-5; possibly TRBD2 for D (5 bases). The CDR3 loop spans 13 amino acids. Trimming took 1 base from V and 5 from J, leaving 8 bases between them. The germline gives CDR1 LGHDT, CDR2 YNNKEL (reference sequence). CDR3 sequence reads: CASSQVTGETQYF. The CDR3 coding sequence is TGTGCCAGCAGCCAAGTGACGGGGGAGACCCAGTACTTC.

The CDR3 DNA is TGCGCCAGCAGCTTGGGCCCCGGGACAGCTAACGAGCAGTACTTC. This gives the protein CASSLGPGTANEQYF. The rearrangement uses TRBV5-1 and TRBJ2-7, with TRBD1 matching over 7 bases. The V and J ends lost 0 bases and 5 bases, in that order; junction bases with no gene match: 8. Germline V gene data show CDR1 as SGHRS and CDR2 as YFSETQ. CDR3 length: 15 residues.

The chain carries TRBV2 and TRBJ1-1; tentatively, D is TRBD1 (6 bases). CDR1 is SNHLY and CDR2 is FYNNEI in the germline V gene. There are 14 residues in the CDR3. V was clipped by 2 bases and J by 4 bases, with 11 bases between them. The CDR3 DNA reads TGTGCCAGCAGTGAATCTGAAGGGGGCACTGAAGCTTTCTTT. It codes for CASSESEGGTEAFF.

The chain uses TRBV6-5 and TRBJ1-3, with no clear D. Trimming removed 2 bases from V and 3 bases from J, with 5 bases in between. This CDR3 is built from 13 residues. From germline, CDR1 is MNHEY and CDR2 SVGAGI. The CDR3 DNA is TGTGCCAGCAGTTACGGCAATGGAAACACCATATATTTT. Its protein product is CASSYGNGNTIYF.

Comments on this clone: This sequence may be a read error, since a much larger clone differs from it by one base. The chain uses TRBV5-1 and TRBJ2-5; D gene unclear. CDR3 length equals 11 residues. V was shortened by 4 bases and J by 2 bases, with 3 bases between the two germline ends. Germline V gene data show CDR1 as SGHRS and CDR2 as YFSETQ. The CDR3 nucleotides read TGCGCCAGCAGCCGTCAAGAGACCCAGTACTTC. Translated, it gives CASSRQETQYF. Using reference TRBV5-1 and TRBJ2-5 for the parts outside the CDR3, the full variable domain is KAGVTQTPRYLIKTRGQQVTLSCSPISGHRSVSWYQQTPGQGLQFLFEYFSETQRNKGNFPGRFSGRQFSNSRSEMNVSTLELGDSALYLCASSRQETQYFGPGTRLLVL.

V is TRBV7-2 and J is TRBJ2-3; 13 nucleotides align to TRBD2. Germline V lookup: CDR1 SGHTA, CDR2 FQGNSA. The CDR3 totals 19 residues. V gave up 1 base and J gave up 3 bases; unmatched junction bases: 10. CDR3 DNA sequence: TGTGCCAGCAGCTTAGGAGATGCACTAGCGGGAGGGCTTACAGATACGCAGTATTTT. Amino acid sequence: CASSLGDALAGGLTDTQYF.

J is TRBJ1-2 and V is TRBV29-1, with 7 bases lining up with TRBD1. Trimming removed 4 bases from V and 7 bases from J; junction bases left unmatched: 12. Germline CDR1 SQVTM, CDR2 ANQGSEA. CDR3 length: 14 amino acids. The CDR3 bases are TGCAGCGTTGTTCCACAGGGGCTGGTTAGTGGCTACACCTTC. Its protein is CSVVPQGLVSGYTF.

The chain combines TRBV28 with TRBJ2-2, with TRBD1 identical over 9 bases. With V trimmed by 5 bases and J by 6 bases, 4 bases remained unmatched. The CDR3 has 14 residues. From germline, CDR1 is MDHEN and CDR2 SYDVKM. CDR3 loop: CASSTGGYPGELFF. CDR3 sequence (DNA): TGTGCCAGCAGTACAGGGGGCTACCCCGGGGAGCTGTTTTTT. Full variable domain (missing parts from reference TRBV28 and TRBJ2-2): DVKVTQSSRYLVKRTGEKVFLECVQDMDHENMFWYRQDPGLGLRLIYFSYDVKMKEKGDIPEGYSVSREKKERFSLILESASTNQTSMYLCASSTGGYPGELFFGEGSRLTVL.

J is TRBJ1-1 and V is TRBV7-2, with D possibly being TRBD1 (6 bases). With 8 bases removed from V and 3 bases from J, the gap between germline ends came to 10 bases. The CDR3 totals 12 residues. The germline V gene encodes CDR1 SGHTA and CDR2 FQGNSA. In nucleotides, the CDR3 is TGTGCCAGCGGTAGGGGGTACACTGAAGCTTTCTTT. It codes for CASGRGYTEAFF.

V is TRBV3-1 (or the pseudogene TRBV3-2) and J is TRBJ2-7; D is possibly TRBD1 (6 bases). V dropped 1 base and J dropped 5 bases, with 12 bases sitting between them. This CDR3 contains 14 residues. CDR1 LGHDT and CDR2 YNNKEL come from the germline V gene (reference sequence). The CDR3: CASSQGTEANEQYF. The CDR3 region has the DNA TGTGCCAGCAGCCAAGGGACAGAAGCAAACGAGCAGTACTTC.

This chain uses TRBV30 with TRBJ2-7; 7 positions match TRBD1. Looked up from germline, CDR1 is GTSNPN and CDR2 is SVGIG (reference sequence). CDR3 length equals 15 residues. The V and J ends lost 5 bases and 2 bases, in that order; junction bases with no gene match: 12. This CDR3 reads CAWAPGVGGTYEQYF. The CDR3 DNA follows: TGTGCCTGGGCCCCAGGGGTAGGGGGCACCTACGAGCAGTACTTC.

V usage is TRBV2 and J usage is TRBJ1-2, with 10 nucleotides matching TRBD1. The length of the CDR3 is 14 residues. J lost 4 bases, V lost 6 bases, and 5 bases had no gene match. The germline V gene has CDR1 SNHLY and CDR2 FYNNEI. For the CDR3, the DNA is TGTGCCAGCAGGCTGACAGGGGGCAGCTATGGCTACACCTTC. As protein: CASRLTGGSYGYTF. Variable domain in full (rest from reference TRBV2 and TRBJ1-2): EPEVTQTPSHQVTQMGQEVILRCVPISNHLYFYWYRQILGQKVEFLVSFYNNEISEKSEIFDDQFSVERPDGSNFTLKIRSTKLEDSAMYFCASRLTGGSYGYTFGSGTRLTVV.

This clone has just a few counts. The rearrangement links TRBV27 to TRBJ2-7; 7 positions agree with TRBD1. V shed 4 bases and J 4 bases; nucleotides not matched to a gene: 7. The V gene's germline CDR1 is MNHEY and CDR2 SMNVEV (reference sequence). The CDR3 runs 14 residues. CDR3 sequence (DNA): TGTGCCAGCAGTTCCTTCGACAGGGATTACGAGCAGTACTTC. Amino acids: CASSSFDRDYEQYF.

This rearrangement joins TRBV6-5 to TRBJ2-3; D not certain. Germline CDR1 MNHEY, CDR2 SVGAGI. V was pared by 6 bases and J by 4 bases, with 14 bases between. The CDR3 covers 14 residues. CDR3 sequence (DNA): TGTGCCAGCAGCAAGTCTCGACGGGCAGATACGCAGTATTTT. The encoded protein is CASSKSRRADTQYF.

V is TRBV27 and J is TRBJ2-1; 7 bases map to TRBD2. The length of the CDR3 is 14 residues. V lost 3 bases and J lost 9; bases outside the gene matches: 8. Germline V gene lookup returns CDR1 MNHEY and CDR2 SMNVEV (reference sequence). The CDR3 sequence is CASSFTMTSIEQFF. CDR3 DNA sequence: TGTGCCAGCAGTTTCACCATGACTAGCATTGAGCAGTTCTTC.

The chain couples TRBV7-9 to TRBJ1-2; the D is unclear. V was pared by 5 bases and J by 6 bases, with 13 bases between. The V gene's germline CDR1 is SEHNR and CDR2 FQNEAQ (reference sequence). The CDR3 runs to 13 residues. The CDR3 is CASSPLLFHGYTF. CDR3 nucleotide sequence: TGTGCCAGCAGCCCTCTCCTATTTCATGGCTACACCTTC. Drawing the rest from reference TRBV7-9 and TRBJ1-2, the complete variable domain is DTGVSQNPRHKITKRGQNVTFRCDPISEHNRLYWYRQTLGQGPEFLTYFQNEAQLEKSRLLSDRFSAERPKGSFSTLEIQRTEQGDSAMYLCASSPLLFHGYTFGSGTRLTVV.

The chain employs TRBV5-1 and TRBJ2-7, with TRBD2 matching over 10 bases. CDR1 SGHRS and CDR2 YFSETQ come from the germline V gene. The CDR3 totals 15 residues. Trimming removed 1 base from V and 1 base from J; junction bases left unmatched: 2. CDR3 loop: CASSLSSGGSYEQYF. CDR3 nucleotide sequence: TGCGCCAGCAGCTTGTCTAGCGGGGGATCCTACGAGCAGTACTTC.